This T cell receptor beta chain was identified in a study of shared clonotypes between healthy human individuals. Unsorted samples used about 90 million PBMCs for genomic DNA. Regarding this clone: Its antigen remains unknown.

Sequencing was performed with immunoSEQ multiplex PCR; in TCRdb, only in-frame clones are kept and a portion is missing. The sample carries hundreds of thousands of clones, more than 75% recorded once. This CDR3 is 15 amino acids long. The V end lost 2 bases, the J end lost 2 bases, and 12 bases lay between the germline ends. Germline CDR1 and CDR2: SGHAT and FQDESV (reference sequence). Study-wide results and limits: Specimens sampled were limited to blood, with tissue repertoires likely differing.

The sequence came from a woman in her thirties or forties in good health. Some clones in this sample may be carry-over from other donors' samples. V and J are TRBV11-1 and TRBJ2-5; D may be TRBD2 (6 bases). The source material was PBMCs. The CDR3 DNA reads TGTGCCAGCAGCTTACGGGACGGACTACAAGAGACCCAGTACTTC. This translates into CASSLRDGLQETQYF.